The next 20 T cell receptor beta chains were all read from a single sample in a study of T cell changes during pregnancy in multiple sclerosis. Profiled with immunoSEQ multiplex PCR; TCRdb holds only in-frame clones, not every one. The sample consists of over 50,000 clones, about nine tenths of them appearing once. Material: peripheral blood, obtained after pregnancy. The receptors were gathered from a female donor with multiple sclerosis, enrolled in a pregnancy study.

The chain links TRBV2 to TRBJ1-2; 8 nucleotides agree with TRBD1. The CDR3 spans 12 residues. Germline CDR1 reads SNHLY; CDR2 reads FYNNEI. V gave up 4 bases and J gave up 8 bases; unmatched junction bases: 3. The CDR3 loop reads CASSGTGRGYTF. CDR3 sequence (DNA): TGTGCCAGCAGTGGGACAGGGCGCGGCTACACCTTC. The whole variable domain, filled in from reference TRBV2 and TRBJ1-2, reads EPEVTQTPSHQVTQMGQEVILRCVPISNHLYFYWYRQILGQKVEFLVSFYNNEISEKSEIFDDQFSVERPDGSNFTLKIRSTKLEDSAMYFCASSGTGRGYTFGSGTRLTVV.

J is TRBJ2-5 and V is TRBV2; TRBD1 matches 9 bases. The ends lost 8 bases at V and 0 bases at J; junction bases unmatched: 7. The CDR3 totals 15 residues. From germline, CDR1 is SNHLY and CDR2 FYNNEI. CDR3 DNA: TGTGCCAGCTCACCCGGACAGGGGTACCAAGAGACCCAGTACTTC. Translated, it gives CASSPGQGYQETQYF.

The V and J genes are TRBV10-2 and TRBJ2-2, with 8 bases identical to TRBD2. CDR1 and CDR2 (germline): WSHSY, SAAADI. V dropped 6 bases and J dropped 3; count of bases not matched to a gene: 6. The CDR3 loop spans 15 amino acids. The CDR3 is CASSQGLGDTGELFF. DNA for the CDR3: TGCGCCAGCAGCCAGGGACTAGGGGACACCGGGGAGCTGTTTTTT.

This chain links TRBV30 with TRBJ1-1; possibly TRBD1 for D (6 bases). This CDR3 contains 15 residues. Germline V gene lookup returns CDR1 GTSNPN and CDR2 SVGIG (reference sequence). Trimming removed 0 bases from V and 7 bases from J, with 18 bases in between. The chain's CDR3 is CAWSVTLRRGREAFF. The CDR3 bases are TGTGCCTGGAGTGTGACCCTCAGGCGGGGGCGTGAAGCTTTCTTT.

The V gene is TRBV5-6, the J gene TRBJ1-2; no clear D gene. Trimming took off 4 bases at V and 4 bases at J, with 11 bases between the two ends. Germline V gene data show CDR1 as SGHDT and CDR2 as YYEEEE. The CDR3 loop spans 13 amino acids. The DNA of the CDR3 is TGTGCCAGCAGCCGCTTGCGGAGCTATGGCTACACCTTC. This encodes CASSRLRSYGYTF.

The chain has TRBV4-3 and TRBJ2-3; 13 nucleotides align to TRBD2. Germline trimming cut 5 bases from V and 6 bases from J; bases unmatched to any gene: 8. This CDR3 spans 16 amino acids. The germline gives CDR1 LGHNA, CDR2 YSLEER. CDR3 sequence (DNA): TGCGCCAGCAGCACCCGGACTAGCGGGGGCGGGGATACGCAGTATTTT. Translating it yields CASSTRTSGGGDTQYF.

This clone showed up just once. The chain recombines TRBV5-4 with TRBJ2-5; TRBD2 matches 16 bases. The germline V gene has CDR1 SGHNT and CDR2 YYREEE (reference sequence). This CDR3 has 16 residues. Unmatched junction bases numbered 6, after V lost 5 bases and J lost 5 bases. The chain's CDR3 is CASRSGTSGGEETQYF. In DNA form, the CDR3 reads TGTGCCAGCAGGTCCGGGACTAGCGGGGGGGAGGAGACCCAGTACTTC.

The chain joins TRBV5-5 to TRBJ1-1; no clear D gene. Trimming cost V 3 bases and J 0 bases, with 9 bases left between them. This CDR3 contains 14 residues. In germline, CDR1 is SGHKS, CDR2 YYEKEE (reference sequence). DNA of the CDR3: TGTGCCAGCAGCTACCGCAGGATGAACACTGAAGCTTTCTTT. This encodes CASSYRRMNTEAFF.

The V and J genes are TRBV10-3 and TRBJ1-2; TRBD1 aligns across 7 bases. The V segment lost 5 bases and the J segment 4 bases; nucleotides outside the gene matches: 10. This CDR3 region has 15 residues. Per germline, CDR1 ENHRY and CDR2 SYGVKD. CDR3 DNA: TGTGCCATCAGTAACCCGGGACAGCTCTTCTATGGCTACACCTTC. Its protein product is CAISNPGQLFYGYTF.

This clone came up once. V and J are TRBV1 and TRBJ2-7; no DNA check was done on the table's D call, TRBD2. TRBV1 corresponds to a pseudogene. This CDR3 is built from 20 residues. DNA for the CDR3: TGCACCAGCAGGACGCTGCTGCGGGGTTTTTTGTGGGAGAGCTCCTACGAGCAGTACTTC. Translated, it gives CTSRTLLRGFLWESSYEQYF.

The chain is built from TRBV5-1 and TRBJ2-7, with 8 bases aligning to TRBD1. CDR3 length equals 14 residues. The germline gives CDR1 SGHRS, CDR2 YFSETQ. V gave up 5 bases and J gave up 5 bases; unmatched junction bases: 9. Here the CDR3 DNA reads TGCGCCAGCAGGATACAGGGGGGTGGCAACGAGCAGTACTTC. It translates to CASRIQGGGNEQYF. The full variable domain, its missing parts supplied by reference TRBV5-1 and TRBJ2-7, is KAGVTQTPRYLIKTRGQQVTLSCSPISGHRSVSWYQQTPGQGLQFLFEYFSETQRNKGNFPGRFSGRQFSNSRSEMNVSTLELGDSALYLCASRIQGGGNEQYFGPGTRLTVT.

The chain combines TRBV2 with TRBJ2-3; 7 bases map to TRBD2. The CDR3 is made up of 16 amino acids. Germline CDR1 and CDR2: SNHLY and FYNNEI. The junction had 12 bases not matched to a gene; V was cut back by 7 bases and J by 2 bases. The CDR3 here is CASIPEGRGFTDTQYF. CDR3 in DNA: TGTGCCAGCATTCCCGAAGGGCGGGGGTTCACAGATACGCAGTATTTT.

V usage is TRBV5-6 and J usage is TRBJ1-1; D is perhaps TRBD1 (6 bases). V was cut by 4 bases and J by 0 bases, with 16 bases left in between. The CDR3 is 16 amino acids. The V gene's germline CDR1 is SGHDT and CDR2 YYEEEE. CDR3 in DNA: TGTGCCAGCAGCGGCGGGGGGGGCGTGATGAACACTGAAGCTTTCTTT. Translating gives CASSGGGGVMNTEAFF.

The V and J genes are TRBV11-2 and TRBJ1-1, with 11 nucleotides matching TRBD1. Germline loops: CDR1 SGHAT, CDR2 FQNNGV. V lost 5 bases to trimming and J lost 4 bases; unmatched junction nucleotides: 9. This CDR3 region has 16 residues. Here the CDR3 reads CASSLGQGAEVTEAFF. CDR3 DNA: TGTGCCAGCAGCCTTGGACAGGGGGCGGAGGTCACTGAAGCTTTCTTT.

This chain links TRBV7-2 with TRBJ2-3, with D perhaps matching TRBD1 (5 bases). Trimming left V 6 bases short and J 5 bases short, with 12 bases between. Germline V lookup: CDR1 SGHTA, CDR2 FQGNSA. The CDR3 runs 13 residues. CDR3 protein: CASSFDSVDTQYF. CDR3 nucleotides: TGTGCCAGCAGTTTTGACAGCGTAGATACGCAGTATTTT.

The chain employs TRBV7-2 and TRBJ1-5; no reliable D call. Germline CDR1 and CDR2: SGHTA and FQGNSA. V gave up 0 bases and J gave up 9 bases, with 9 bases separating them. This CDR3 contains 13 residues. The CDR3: CASSLAYGRPQHF. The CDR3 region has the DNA TGTGCCAGCAGCTTAGCCTATGGGCGGCCCCAGCATTTT.

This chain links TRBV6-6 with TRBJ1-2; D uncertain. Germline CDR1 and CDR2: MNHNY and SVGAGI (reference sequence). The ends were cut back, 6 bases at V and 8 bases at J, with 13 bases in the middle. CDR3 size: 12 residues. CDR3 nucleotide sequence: TGTGCCAGCAGCTACCGGGTTCAAGGCTACACCTTC. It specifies CASSYRVQGYTF.

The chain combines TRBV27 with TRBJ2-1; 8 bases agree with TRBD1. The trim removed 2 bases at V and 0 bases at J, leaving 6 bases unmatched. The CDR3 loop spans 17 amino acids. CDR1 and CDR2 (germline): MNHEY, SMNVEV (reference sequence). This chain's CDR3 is CASSLRNRGSSYNEQFF. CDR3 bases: TGTGCCAGCAGTTTACGTAACAGGGGGAGCTCCTACAATGAGCAGTTCTTC.

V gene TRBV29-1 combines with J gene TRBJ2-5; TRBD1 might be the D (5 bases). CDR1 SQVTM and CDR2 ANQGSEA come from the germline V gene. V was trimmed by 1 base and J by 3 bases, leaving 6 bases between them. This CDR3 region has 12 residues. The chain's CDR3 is CSVEGGEETQYF. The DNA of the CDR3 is TGCAGCGTTGAAGGGGGCGAAGAGACCCAGTACTTC.

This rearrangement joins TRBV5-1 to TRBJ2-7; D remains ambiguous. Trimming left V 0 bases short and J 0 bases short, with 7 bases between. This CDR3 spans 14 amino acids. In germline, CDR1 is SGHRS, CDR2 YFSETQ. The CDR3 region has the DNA TGCGCCAGCAGCTTGGTGGGCACCTCCTACGAGCAGTACTTC. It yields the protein CASSLVGTSYEQYF.